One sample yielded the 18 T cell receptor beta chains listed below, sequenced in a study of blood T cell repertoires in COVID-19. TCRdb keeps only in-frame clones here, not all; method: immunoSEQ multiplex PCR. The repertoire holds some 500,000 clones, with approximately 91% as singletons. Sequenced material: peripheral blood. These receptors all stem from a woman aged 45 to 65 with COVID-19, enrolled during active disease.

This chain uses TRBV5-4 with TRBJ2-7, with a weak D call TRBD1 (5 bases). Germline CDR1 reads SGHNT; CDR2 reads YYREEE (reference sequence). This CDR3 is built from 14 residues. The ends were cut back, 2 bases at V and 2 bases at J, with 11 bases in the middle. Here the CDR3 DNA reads TGTGCCAGCAGCTTCTGGCAGGGAACCTACGAGCAGTACTTC. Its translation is CASSFWQGTYEQYF. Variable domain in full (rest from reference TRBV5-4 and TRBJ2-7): ETGVTQSPTHLIKTRGQQVTLRCSSQSGHNTVSWYQQALGQGPQFIFQYYREEENGRGNFPPRFSGLQFPNYSSELNVNALELDDSALYLCASSFWQGTYEQYFGPGTRLTVT.

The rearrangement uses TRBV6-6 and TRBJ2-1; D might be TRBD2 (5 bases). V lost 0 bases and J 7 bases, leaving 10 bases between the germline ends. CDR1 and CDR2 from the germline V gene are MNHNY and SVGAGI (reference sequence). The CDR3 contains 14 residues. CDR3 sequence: CASSYSRAANEQFF. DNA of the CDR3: TGTGCCAGCAGTTACTCGAGGGCCGCGAATGAGCAGTTCTTC.

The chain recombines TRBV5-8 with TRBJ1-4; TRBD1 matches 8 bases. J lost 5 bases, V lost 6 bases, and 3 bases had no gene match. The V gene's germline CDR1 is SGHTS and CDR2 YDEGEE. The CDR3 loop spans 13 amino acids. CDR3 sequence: CASTGTGNEKLFF. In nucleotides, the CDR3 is TGTGCCAGCACAGGGACAGGAAATGAAAAACTGTTTTTT.

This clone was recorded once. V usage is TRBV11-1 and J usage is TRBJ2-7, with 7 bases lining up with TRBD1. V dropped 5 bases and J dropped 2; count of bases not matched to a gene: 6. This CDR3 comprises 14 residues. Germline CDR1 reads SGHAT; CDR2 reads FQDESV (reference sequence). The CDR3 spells CASSLRQGPYEQYF. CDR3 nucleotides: TGTGCCAGCAGCCTACGACAGGGACCCTACGAGCAGTACTTC.

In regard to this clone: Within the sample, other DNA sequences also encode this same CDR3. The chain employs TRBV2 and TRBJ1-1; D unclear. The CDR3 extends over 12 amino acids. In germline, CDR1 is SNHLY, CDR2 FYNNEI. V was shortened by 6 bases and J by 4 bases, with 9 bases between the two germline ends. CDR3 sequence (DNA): TGTGCCAGCAGCCTGAGAGTCACTGAAGCTTTCTTT. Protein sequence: CASSLRVTEAFF.

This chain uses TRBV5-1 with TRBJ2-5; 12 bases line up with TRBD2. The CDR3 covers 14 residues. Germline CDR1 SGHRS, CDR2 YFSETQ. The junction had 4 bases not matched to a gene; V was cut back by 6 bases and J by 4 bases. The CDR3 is CASTTSGGLETQYF. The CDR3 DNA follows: TGCGCCAGCACGACTAGCGGGGGTTTAGAGACCCAGTACTTC.

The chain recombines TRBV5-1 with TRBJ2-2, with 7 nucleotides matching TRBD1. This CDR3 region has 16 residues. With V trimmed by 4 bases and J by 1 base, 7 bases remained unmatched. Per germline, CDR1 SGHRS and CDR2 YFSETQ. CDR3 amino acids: CASSHRQGLNTGELFF. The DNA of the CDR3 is TGCGCCAGCAGCCACCGACAGGGATTGAACACCGGGGAGCTGTTTTTT.

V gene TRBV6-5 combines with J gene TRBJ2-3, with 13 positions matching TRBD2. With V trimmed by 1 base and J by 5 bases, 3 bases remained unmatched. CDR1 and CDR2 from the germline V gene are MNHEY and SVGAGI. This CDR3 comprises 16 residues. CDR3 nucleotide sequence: TGTGCCAGCAGTTACTGGGGGACTAGCGGGGAAGATACGCAGTATTTT. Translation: CASSYWGTSGEDTQYF.

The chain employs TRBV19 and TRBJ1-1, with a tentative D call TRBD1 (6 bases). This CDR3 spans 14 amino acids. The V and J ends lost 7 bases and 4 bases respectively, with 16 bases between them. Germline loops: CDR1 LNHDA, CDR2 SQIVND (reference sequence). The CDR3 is CASNGRGVGTEAFF. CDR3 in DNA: TGTGCCAGTAACGGCAGGGGAGTAGGCACTGAAGCTTTCTTT.

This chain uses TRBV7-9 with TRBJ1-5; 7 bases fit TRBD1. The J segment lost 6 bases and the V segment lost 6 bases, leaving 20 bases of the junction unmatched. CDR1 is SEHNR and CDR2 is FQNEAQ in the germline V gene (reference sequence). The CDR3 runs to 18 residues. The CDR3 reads CASRDRIDWVIIGQPQHF. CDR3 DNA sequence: TGTGCCAGCAGGGACAGGATTGATTGGGTGATAATTGGTCAGCCCCAGCATTTT.

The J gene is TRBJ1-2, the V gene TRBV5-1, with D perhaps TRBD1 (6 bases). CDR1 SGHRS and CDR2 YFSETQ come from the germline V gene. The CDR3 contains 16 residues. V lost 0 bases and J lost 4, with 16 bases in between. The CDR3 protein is CASSLEGAGAIYGYTF. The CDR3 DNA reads TGCGCCAGCAGCTTGGAGGGTGCAGGGGCTATCTATGGCTACACCTTC.

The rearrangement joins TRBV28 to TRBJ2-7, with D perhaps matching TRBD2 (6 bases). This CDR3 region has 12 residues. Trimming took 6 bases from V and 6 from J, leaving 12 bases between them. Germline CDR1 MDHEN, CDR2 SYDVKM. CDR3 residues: CASRVGGSEQYF. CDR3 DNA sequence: TGTGCCAGCAGGGTTGGGGGGAGCGAGCAGTACTTC.

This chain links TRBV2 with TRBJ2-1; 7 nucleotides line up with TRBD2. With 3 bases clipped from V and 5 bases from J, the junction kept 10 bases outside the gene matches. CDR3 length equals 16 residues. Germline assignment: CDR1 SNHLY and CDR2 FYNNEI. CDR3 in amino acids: CASSEVRGFQNNEQFF. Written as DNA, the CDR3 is TGTGCCAGCAGTGAGGTGCGGGGGTTCCAAAACAATGAGCAGTTCTTC.

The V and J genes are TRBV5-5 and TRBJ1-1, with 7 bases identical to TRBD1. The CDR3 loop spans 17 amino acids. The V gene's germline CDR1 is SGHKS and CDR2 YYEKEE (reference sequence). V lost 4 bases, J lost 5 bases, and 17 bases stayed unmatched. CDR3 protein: CASSHPPTGRRSTEAFF. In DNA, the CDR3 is TGTGCCAGCAGCCACCCCCCGACAGGGAGGAGGTCAACTGAAGCTTTCTTT.

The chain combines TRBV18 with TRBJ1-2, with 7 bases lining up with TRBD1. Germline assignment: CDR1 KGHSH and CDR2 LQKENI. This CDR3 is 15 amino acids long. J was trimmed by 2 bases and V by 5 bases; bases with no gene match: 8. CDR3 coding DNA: TGTGCCAGCTCAGTGTCGGCCAGGGGGAACTATGGCTACACCTTC. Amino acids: CASSVSARGNYGYTF.

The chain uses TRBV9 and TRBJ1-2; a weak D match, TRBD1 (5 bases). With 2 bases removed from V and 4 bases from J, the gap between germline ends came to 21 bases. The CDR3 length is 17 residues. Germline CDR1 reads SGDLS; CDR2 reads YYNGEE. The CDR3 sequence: CASSVSPDGRVGYGYTF. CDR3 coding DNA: TGTGCCAGCAGCGTCTCCCCGGATGGCAGGGTTGGCTATGGCTACACCTTC.

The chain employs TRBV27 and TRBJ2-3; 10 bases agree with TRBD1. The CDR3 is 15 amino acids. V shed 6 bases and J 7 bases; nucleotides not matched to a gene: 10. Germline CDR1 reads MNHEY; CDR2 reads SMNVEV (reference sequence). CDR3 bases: TGTGCCAGCAGCGAACCGGGACAGGGGAAGAATACGCAGTATTTT. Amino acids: CASSEPGQGKNTQYF.

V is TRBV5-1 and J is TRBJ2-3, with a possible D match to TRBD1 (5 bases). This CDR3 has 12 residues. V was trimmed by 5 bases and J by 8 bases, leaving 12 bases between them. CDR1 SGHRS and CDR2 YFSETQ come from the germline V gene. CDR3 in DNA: TGCGCCAGCAGTCCGCTAGGGGTTACGCAGTATTTT. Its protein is CASSPLGVTQYF.